A selection of T cell receptor beta chains follows, all from one sample in a study of blood T cell repertoires in COVID-19. Profiling relied on immunoSEQ multiplex PCR, and the TCRdb table lists in-frame clones only, not all of them. The repertoire includes about 340,000 clones, roughly 90% of them detected once, and about 7.6% sits in the top ten. Sequences were obtained from peripheral blood. The receptor source for this set is a woman aged 55-69 years with COVID-19, enrolled during active disease. Both conserved end residues are part of each CDR3. A D gene is named only where the DNA matches it firmly. Clone size is not always given. Where it is, it says once, few, many or a class for expanded clones.

D gene: TRBD2
CDR3 length: 15
V gene: TRBV5-1
J gene: TRBJ2-7
clone size: NA
CDR3 DNA: TGCGCCAGCACGGAGTTAGCGGGGGTCTACTACGAGCAGTACTTC
CDR3 protein: CASTELAGVYYEQYF

D gene: TRBD1
CDR3 length: 14
V gene: TRBV29-1
J gene: TRBJ2-2
clone size: NA
CDR3 DNA: TGCAGCGTTACAGGACAGGGGGACACCGGGGAGCTGTTTTTT
CDR3 protein: CSVTGQGDTGELFF

D gene: NA
CDR3 length: 17
V gene: TRBV7-2
J gene: TRBJ1-4
clone size: NA
CDR3 DNA: TGTGCCAGCAGCTTACAACCAGGGGTAACAACTAATGAAAAACTGTTTTTT
CDR3 protein: CASSLQPGVTTNEKLFF

D gene: NA
CDR3 length: 14
V gene: TRBV6-2/TRBV6-3
J gene: TRBJ2-7
clone size: once
CDR3 DNA: TGTGCCAGCAGCTCCAGGTTACTGACGCCCGAGCAGTACTTC
CDR3 protein: CASSSRLLTPEQYF

D gene: TRBD1
CDR3 length: 13
V gene: TRBV5-4
J gene: TRBJ2-5
clone size: NA
CDR3 DNA: TGTGCCAGCAACCCGGACAGGGAGGAGACCCAGTACTTC
CDR3 protein: CASNPDREETQYF

D gene: TRBD1
CDR3 length: 17
V gene: TRBV29-1
J gene: TRBJ2-3
clone size: NA
CDR3 DNA: TGCAGCGTTGGGGGTGTACCGGGACAGGGGGCGACAGATACGCAGTATTTT
CDR3 protein: CSVGGVPGQGATDTQYF

D gene: NA
CDR3 length: 17
V gene: TRBV11-2
J gene: TRBJ1-4
clone size: NA
CDR3 DNA: TGTGCCAGCAGTGGTACGACTGACCTCTTACCCGGGGAAAAACTGTTTTTT
CDR3 protein: CASSGTTDLLPGEKLFF

D gene: NA
CDR3 length: 12
V gene: TRBV7-9
J gene: TRBJ1-6
clone size: few
CDR3 DNA: TGTGCCAGCAGCTTACGTTCGTCACCCCTCCACTTT
CDR3 protein: CASSLRSSPLHF

D gene: NA
CDR3 length: 12
V gene: TRBV29-1
J gene: TRBJ1-2
clone size: NA
CDR3 DNA: TGCAGCGTTGATAACAGGGTGAATGGCTACACCTTC
CDR3 protein: CSVDNRVNGYTF

D gene: NA
CDR3 length: 19
V gene: TRBV13
J gene: TRBJ2-7
clone size: NA
CDR3 DNA: TGTGCCAGCAGCCACCTTAGCTCTAAAAACAGGGCCTCAAACTACGAGCAGTACTTC
CDR3 protein: CASSHLSSKNRASNYEQYF

D gene: TRBD1
CDR3 length: 15
V gene: TRBV10-3
J gene: TRBJ2-1
clone size: NA
CDR3 DNA: TGTGCCATCAGTGCAAGAGGACAGGGGTACAATGAGCAGTTCTTC
CDR3 protein: CAISARGQGYNEQFF

D gene: NA
CDR3 length: 12
V gene: TRBV2
J gene: TRBJ2-7
clone size: once
CDR3 DNA: TGTGCCAGCAACTCGGAGCGTTACGAGCAGTACTTC
CDR3 protein: CASNSERYEQYF

D gene: TRBD1
CDR3 length: 15
V gene: TRBV6-2/TRBV6-3
J gene: TRBJ1-1
clone size: NA
CDR3 DNA: TGTGCCAGCAGTCGTGGACAGGGGAGGAACACTGAAGCTTTCTTT
CDR3 protein: CASSRGQGRNTEAFF

D gene: NA
CDR3 length: 10
V gene: TRBV7-3
J gene: TRBJ2-3
clone size: NA
CDR3 DNA: TGTGCCAGCGCAGGCAATACGCAGTATTTT
CDR3 protein: CASAGNTQYF

D gene: NA
CDR3 length: 15
V gene: TRBV6-1
J gene: TRBJ1-4
clone size: NA
CDR3 DNA: TGTGCCAGCAGTGAATACAGGGCGGCTAATGAAAAACTGTTTTTT
CDR3 protein: CASSEYRAANEKLFF

D gene: TRBD1
CDR3 length: 14
V gene: TRBV5-1
J gene: TRBJ1-3
clone size: NA
CDR3 DNA: TGCGCCAGCAGCGGGGGGGACAGGTGGAACACCATATATTTT
CDR3 protein: CASSGGDRWNTIYF

D gene: TRBD1
CDR3 length: 15
V gene: TRBV3-1/TRBV3-2
J gene: TRBJ2-2
clone size: NA
CDR3 DNA: TGTGCCAGCAGCCAAGGGACAGGGAGAACCGGGGAGCTGTTTTTT
CDR3 protein: CASSQGTGRTGELFF

D gene: TRBD1
CDR3 length: 14
V gene: TRBV5-6
J gene: TRBJ2-3
clone size: NA
CDR3 DNA: TGTGCCAGCAGCCCAGACAGGGCCGCAGATACGCAGTATTTT
CDR3 protein: CASSPDRAADTQYF

D gene: NA
CDR3 length: 17
V gene: TRBV18
J gene: TRBJ2-3
clone size: NA
CDR3 DNA: TGTGCCAGCTCCCTAATAGCGAGCGAATACGCGGGGGATACGCAGTATTTT
CDR3 protein: CASSLIASEYAGDTQYF

D gene: TRBD2
CDR3 length: 15
V gene: TRBV5-4
J gene: TRBJ2-7
clone size: NA
CDR3 DNA: TGTGCCAGCAGCAAGGGACTAGCGGGGTCGAGGGAGCAGTACTTC
CDR3 protein: CASSKGLAGSREQYF

D gene: TRBD1
CDR3 length: 14
V gene: TRBV19
J gene: TRBJ1-3
clone size: NA
CDR3 DNA: TGTGCCAGTAGTATAGGCCAGGGGGCAGTCACCATATATTTT
CDR3 protein: CASSIGQGAVTIYF

D gene: NA
CDR3 length: 13
V gene: TRBV6-2/TRBV6-3
J gene: TRBJ1-1
clone size: NA
CDR3 DNA: TGTGCCAGCAGTTATGACAGTAACACTGAAGCTTTCTTT
CDR3 protein: CASSYDSNTEAFF

D gene: NA
CDR3 length: 17
V gene: TRBV10-3
J gene: TRBJ1-2
clone size: NA
CDR3 DNA: TGTGCCATCAGTGAGTCGGTCGGGTCTACACCTAACTATGGCTACACCTTC
CDR3 protein: CAISESVGSTPNYGYTF

D gene: TRBD2
CDR3 length: 16
V gene: TRBV9
J gene: TRBJ2-1
clone size: NA
CDR3 DNA: TGTGCCAGCAGCGTCGACTACCGGGACTACTTCAATGAGCAGTTCTTC
CDR3 protein: CASSVDYRDYFNEQFF

D gene: TRBD2
CDR3 length: 15
V gene: TRBV2
J gene: TRBJ2-1
clone size: few
CDR3 DNA: TGTGCCAGCGTTAGTGAAGTAGCGGGGACTAATGAGCAGTTCTTC
CDR3 protein: CASVSEVAGTNEQFF

D gene: NA
CDR3 length: 11
V gene: TRBV6-5
J gene: TRBJ1-3
clone size: once
CDR3 DNA: TGTGCCAGTTACTCTGGAAACACCATATATTTT
CDR3 protein: CASYSGNTIYF

D gene: TRBD1
CDR3 length: 13
V gene: TRBV19
J gene: TRBJ1-1
clone size: NA
CDR3 DNA: TGTGCCAGTAGGGGACAGGTTAACACTGAAGCTTTCTTT
CDR3 protein: CASRGQVNTEAFF